These T cell receptor beta chains were read from a single sample in a study of blood T cell repertoires in COVID-19. Measured with immunoSEQ multiplex PCR; TCRdb has only the in-frame clones, and not every one. The profile covers 100,000 to 150,000 clones, with approximately 82% appearing a single time and about 10% taken by the ten largest. Sequencing was performed on peripheral blood. The receptors derive from a man between 60 and 75 years old with acute or convalescent COVID-19. Both conserved end residues are part of each CDR3. The order of the fields is V gene, clone size, D gene, J gene, CDR3 protein, CDR3 DNA. The D gene is left open where the match is weak. Only part of the rows carry a size: once, few, many, or a class if the clone is expanded.

>TRBV5-8|-|-|TRBJ1-4
CASSLHRTAELFF
TGTGCCAGCAGCTTACACCGGACAGCAGAACTGTTTTTT
>TRBV2|-|TRBD1|TRBJ2-3
CASSATGILSTDTQYF
TGTGCCAGCAGTGCGACAGGGATCCTCAGCACAGATACGCAGTATTTT
>TRBV20-1|-|-|TRBJ2-5
CSPGETQYF
TGCAGTCCGGGGGAGACCCAGTACTTC
>TRBV7-3|-|TRBD2|TRBJ2-7
CASSPLVRLAGTSYEQYF
TGTGCCAGCAGCCCCCTCGTCCGACTAGCGGGGACCTCCTACGAGCAGTACTTC
>TRBV9|-|-|TRBJ1-6
CASSVQGNSPLHF
TGTGCCAGCAGCGTCCAGGGTAATTCACCCCTCCACTTT
>TRBV24-1|-|-|TRBJ1-1
CATRQGNTEAFF
TGTGCCACCAGACAGGGCAACACTGAAGCTTTCTTT
>TRBV18|-|TRBD1|TRBJ1-1
CASSHGQGETEAFF
TGTGCCAGCTCACACGGACAGGGGGAGACTGAAGCTTTCTTT
>TRBV27|few|TRBD1|TRBJ2-7
CASSLRQGFDEQYF
TGTGCCAGCAGTTTACGACAGGGTTTTGACGAGCAGTACTTC
>TRBV2|many|-|TRBJ1-6
CASSDRRVNSPLHF
TGTGCCAGCAGTGATCGGAGGGTCAATTCACCCCTCCACTTT
>TRBV3-1/TRBV3-2|once|-|TRBJ1-6
CASKQNNSPLHF
TGTGCCAGCAAACAGAATAATTCACCCCTCCACTTT
>TRBV5-1|-|TRBD1|TRBJ2-7
CASSLGRGTGSYEQYF
TGCGCCAGCAGCTTGGGCCGGGGGACAGGGAGCTACGAGCAGTACTTC
>TRBV19|-|TRBD2|TRBJ2-1
CASSISGIPNEQFF
TGTGCCAGTAGTATAAGCGGGATCCCCAATGAGCAGTTCTTC
>TRBV30|-|-|TRBJ2-3
CAWSGRGTQYF
TGTGCCTGGAGTGGGCGCGGGACGCAGTATTTT
>TRBV5-1|once|-|TRBJ2-5
CASNLGEEETQYF
TGCGCCAGCAATTTAGGGGAGGAGGAGACCCAGTACTTC
>TRBV7-2|once|-|TRBJ1-2
CASSGVGRDYGYTF
TGTGCCAGCAGCGGGGTGGGCAGGGACTATGGCTACACCTTC
>TRBV7-3|once|TRBD2|TRBJ2-3
CASSKGIAGPDTQYF
TGTGCCAGCAGCAAGGGGATAGCGGGACCAGATACGCAGTATTTT
>TRBV11-2|few|TRBD2|TRBJ2-1
CASSSSRTSGGQTYNEQFF
TGTGCCAGCAGCTCGTCCCGGACTAGCGGGGGACAAACCTACAATGAGCAGTTCTTC
>TRBV7-3|-|TRBD2|TRBJ2-5
CASSPEQTSGKETQYF
TGTGCCAGCAGCCCGGAACAGACTAGCGGGAAAGAGACCCAGTACTTC
>TRBV5-4|once|-|TRBJ2-5
CASSLGRGQETQYF
TGTGCCAGCAGCTTGGGCCGGGGCCAAGAGACCCAGTACTTC
>TRBV28|-|TRBD1|TRBJ1-5
CASRGGTGGRYQPQHF
TGTGCCAGCAGGGGAGGGACAGGGGGCAGGTATCAGCCCCAGCATTTT
>TRBV7-2|-|TRBD1|TRBJ1-2
CASSLRQGSGYTF
TGTGCCAGCAGCTTAAGACAGGGGAGCGGCTACACCTTC
>TRBV14|-|-|TRBJ1-2
CASSQVVPANYGYTF
TGTGCCAGCAGCCAAGTGGTTCCAGCTAACTATGGCTACACCTTC
>TRBV4-1|-|-|TRBJ1-4
CASSQFEGLPLATNEKLFF
TGCGCCAGCAGCCAATTTGAGGGCCTCCCCCTCGCAACTAATGAAAAACTGTTTTTT
>TRBV7-2|once|-|TRBJ2-7
CASSPRWRGDEQYF
TGTGCCAGCAGCCCCCGATGGAGGGGCGACGAGCAGTACTTC